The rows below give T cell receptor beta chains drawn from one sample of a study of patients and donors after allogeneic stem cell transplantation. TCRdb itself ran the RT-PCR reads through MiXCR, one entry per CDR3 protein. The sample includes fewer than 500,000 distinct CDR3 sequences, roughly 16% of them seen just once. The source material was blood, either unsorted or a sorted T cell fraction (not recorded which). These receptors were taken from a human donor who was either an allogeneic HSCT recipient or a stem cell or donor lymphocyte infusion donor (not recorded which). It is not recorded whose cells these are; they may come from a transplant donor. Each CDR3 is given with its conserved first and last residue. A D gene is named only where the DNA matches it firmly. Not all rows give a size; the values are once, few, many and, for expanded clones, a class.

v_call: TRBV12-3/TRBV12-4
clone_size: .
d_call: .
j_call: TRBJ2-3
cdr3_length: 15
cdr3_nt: TGTGCCAGCAGTCCACCGAGCGGGAGCACAGATACGCAGTATTTT
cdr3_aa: CASSPPSGSTDTQYF

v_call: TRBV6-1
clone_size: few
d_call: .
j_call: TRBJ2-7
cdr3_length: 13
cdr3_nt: TGTGCCAGCAGTGAAGCCGAAGGCTACGAGCAGTACTTC
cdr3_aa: CASSEAEGYEQYF

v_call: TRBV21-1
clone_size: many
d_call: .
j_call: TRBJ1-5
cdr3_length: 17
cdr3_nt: TGTGCCAGCAGCAAAAGGCGGGACAGGGAATGTGATCGGCCCCAGCATTTT
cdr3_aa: CASSKRRDRECDRPQHF

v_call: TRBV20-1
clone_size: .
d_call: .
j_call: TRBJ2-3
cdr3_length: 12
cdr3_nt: TGCAGTGACAGGAGGAGCACAGATACGCAGTATTTT
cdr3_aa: CSDRRSTDTQYF

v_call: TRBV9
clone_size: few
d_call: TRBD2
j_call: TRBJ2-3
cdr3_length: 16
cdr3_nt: TGTGCCAGCAGCGTCGGGACTAGCGGTCGCACAGATACGCAGTATTTT
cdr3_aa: CASSVGTSGRTDTQYF

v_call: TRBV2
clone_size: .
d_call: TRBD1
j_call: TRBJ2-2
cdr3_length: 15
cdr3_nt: TGTGCCAGCAGTGAAGTGGGGACAGGGTCGGGGGAGCTGTTTTTT
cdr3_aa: CASSEVGTGSGELFF

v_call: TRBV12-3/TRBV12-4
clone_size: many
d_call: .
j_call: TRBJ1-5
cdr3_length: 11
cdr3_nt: TGTGCCAGCAGTTTCGGTCAGCCCCAGCATTTT
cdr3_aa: CASSFGQPQHF

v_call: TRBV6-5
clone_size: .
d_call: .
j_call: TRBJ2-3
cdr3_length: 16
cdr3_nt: TGTGCCAGCAGTTACCCCCAGGCAGCAGTGGGAGATACGCAGTATTTT
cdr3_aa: CASSYPQAAVGDTQYF

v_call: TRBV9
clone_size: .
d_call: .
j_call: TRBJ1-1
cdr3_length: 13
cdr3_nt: TGTGCCAGCAGCGGGGGAGGCCTTGCTGAAGCTTTCTTT
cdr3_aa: CASSGGGLAEAFF

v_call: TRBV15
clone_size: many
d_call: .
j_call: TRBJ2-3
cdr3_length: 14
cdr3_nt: TGTGCCACCAGCAGAGATTTAAAGGGGGATACGCAGTATTTT
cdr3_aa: CATSRDLKGDTQYF

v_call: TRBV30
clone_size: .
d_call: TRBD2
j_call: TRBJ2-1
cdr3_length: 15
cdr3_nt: TGTGCCTGCATAGCGGGAGGGCCCCGCTACAATGAGCAGTTCTTC
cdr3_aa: CACIAGGPRYNEQFF

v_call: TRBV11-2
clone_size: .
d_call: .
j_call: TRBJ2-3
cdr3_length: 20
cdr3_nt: TGTGCCAGCAGCTTAGTGGGTATGGTTTGGGGACGATCACACGCAGATACGCAGTATTTT
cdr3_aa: CASSLVGMVWGRSHADTQYF

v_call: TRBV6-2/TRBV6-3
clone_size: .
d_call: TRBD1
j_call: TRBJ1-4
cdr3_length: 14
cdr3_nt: TGTGCCAGCAGAAGACAGGGGCTTGATGAAAAACTGTTTTTT
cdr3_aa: CASRRQGLDEKLFF

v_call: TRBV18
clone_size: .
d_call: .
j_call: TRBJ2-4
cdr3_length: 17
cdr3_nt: TGTGCCAGCTCACCACGGTGGGGACAACTAGCCAAAAACATTCAGTACTTC
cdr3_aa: CASSPRWGQLAKNIQYF

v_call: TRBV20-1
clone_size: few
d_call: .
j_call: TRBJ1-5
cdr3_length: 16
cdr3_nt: TGCAGTGCTAGAGGGACCGAGACAAATAGCAATCAGCCCCAGCATTTT
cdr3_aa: CSARGTETNSNQPQHF

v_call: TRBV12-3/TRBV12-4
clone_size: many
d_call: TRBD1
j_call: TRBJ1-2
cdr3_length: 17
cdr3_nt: TGTGCCAGCAGTTTAACTCGGGACAGAAGAGAAGGCTATGGCTACACCTTC
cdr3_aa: CASSLTRDRREGYGYTF

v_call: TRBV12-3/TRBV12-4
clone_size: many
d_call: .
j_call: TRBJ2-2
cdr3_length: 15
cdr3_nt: TGTGCCAGCAGTTTACGGGCAGGGAACACCGGGGAGCTGTTTTTT
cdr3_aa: CASSLRAGNTGELFF

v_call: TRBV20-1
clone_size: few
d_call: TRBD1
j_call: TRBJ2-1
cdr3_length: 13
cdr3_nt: TGCAGTCGTGACCGAGACAGGGACAATGAGCAGTTCTTC
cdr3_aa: CSRDRDRDNEQFF

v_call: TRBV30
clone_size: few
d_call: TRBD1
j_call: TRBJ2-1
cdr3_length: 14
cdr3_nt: TGTGCCTGGGTGGACAGGGGCCCCTACAATGAGCAGTTCTTC
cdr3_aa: CAWVDRGPYNEQFF

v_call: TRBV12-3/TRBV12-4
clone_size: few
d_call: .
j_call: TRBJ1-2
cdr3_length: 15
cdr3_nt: TGTGCCAGCAGTCCCCCGACAGGACTACTGTATGGCTACACCTTC
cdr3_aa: CASSPPTGLLYGYTF

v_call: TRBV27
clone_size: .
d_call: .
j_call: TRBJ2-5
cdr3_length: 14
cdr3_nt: TGTGCCAGCAGTTTAGCATGGGGTTACGAGACCCAGTACTTC
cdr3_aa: CASSLAWGYETQYF

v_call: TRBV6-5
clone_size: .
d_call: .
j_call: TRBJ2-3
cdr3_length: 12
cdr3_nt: TGTGCCAGCAGTAATTCTGGTAGAAGGAAGTATTTT
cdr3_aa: CASSNSGRRKYF

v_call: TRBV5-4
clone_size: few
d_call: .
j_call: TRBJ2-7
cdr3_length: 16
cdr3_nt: TGTGCCAGCAGCCTGGGCCCGAGGGGCGGTTCCTACGAGCAGTACTTC
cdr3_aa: CASSLGPRGGSYEQYF

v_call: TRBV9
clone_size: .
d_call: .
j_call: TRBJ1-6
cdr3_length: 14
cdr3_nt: TGTGCCAGCAGCGTAGACCAGGGAAATTCACCCCTCCACTTT
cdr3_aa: CASSVDQGNSPLHF

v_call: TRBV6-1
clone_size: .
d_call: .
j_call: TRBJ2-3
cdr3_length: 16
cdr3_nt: TGTGCCAGCACCGCACCGGTCTGGGGCGGAACAGATACGCAGTATTTT
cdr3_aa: CASTAPVWGGTDTQYF

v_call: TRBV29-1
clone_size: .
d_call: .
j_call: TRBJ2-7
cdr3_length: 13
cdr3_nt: TGCAGCGTTGGGGTTCGGCAATCCTACGAGCAGTACTTC
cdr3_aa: CSVGVRQSYEQYF

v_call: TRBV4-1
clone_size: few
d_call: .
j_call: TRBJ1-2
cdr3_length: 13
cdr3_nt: TGCGCCAGCAGCCACAGGTTGGAACATGGCTACACCTTC
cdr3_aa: CASSHRLEHGYTF

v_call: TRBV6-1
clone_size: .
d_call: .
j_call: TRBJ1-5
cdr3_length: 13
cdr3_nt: TGTGCCAGCAGCAGGGGATATGGGCAGCCCCAGCATTTT
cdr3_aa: CASSRGYGQPQHF

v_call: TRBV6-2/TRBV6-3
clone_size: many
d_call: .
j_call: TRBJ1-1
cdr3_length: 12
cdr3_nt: TGTGCCAGCAGTTACGGGAGCACTGAAGCTTTCTTT
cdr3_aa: CASSYGSTEAFF

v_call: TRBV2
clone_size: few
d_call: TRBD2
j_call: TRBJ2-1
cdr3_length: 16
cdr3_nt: TGTGCCAGCAGTGAGGCGGGACTGGCCCCGGGGGGTGAGCAGTTCTTC
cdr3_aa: CASSEAGLAPGGEQFF

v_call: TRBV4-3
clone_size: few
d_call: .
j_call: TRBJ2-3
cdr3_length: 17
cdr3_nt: TGCGCCAGCAGCCAAGAATCTGGTAGCGGTGATACAGATACGCAGTATTTT
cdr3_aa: CASSQESGSGDTDTQYF

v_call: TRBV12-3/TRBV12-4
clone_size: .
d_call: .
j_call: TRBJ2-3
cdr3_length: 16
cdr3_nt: TGTGCCAGCAGTTTAGATAGCGAATCTAGCACAGATACGCAGTATTTT
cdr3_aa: CASSLDSESSTDTQYF

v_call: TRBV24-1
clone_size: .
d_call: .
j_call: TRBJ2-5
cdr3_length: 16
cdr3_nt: TGTGCCACCAGTGATCTACAGGAACTAGCAGGGGAGACCCAGTACTTC
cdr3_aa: CATSDLQELAGETQYF